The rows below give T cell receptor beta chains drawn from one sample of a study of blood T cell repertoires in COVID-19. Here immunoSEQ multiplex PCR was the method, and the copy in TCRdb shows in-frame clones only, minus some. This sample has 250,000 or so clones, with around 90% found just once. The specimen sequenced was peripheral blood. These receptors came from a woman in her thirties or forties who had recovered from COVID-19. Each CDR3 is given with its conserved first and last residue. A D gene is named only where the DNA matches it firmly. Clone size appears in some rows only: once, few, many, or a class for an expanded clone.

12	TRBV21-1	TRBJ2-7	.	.	TGTGCCAGCAGCATTGCGGGAGCCGAGCAGTACTTC	CASSIAGAEQYF
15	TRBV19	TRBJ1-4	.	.	TGTGCCAGTATGCTCATGGGGGCCGGTAATGAAAAACTGTTTTTT	CASMLMGAGNEKLFF
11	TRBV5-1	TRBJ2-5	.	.	TGCGCCAGCACCCTACAAGAGACCCAGTACTTC	CASTLQETQYF
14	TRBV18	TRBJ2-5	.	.	TGTGCCAGCTCACGCCGTAGCGACCAAGAGACCCAGTACTTC	CASSRRSDQETQYF
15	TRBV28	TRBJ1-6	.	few	TGTGCCAGCAGCCTATTGGTAGCTTATAATTCACCCCTCCACTTT	CASSLLVAYNSPLHF
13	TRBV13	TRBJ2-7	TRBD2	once	TGTGCCAGCAGCTTAGGGACTAGCGGCGAGCAGTACTTC	CASSLGTSGEQYF
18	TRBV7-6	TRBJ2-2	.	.	TGTGCCAGCAGCTTATTCTTCACGGCCATCAGAGGGTCCGGGGAGCTGTTTTTT	CASSLFFTAIRGSGELFF
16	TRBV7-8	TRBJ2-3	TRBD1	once	TGTGCCAGCAGCTTAGGGGACAGGGGGACGGGGGATACGCAGTATTTT	CASSLGDRGTGDTQYF
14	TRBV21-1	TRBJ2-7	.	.	TGTGCCAGCAGCCGGGGGGACCCGGGGTGCGAGCAGTACTTC	CASSRGDPGCEQYF
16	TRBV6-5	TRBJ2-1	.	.	TGTGCCAGCAGTTACGGCGGACAGCTTACCTACAATGAGCAGTTCTTC	CASSYGGQLTYNEQFF
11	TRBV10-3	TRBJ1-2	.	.	TGTGCCATCAGTGAGTCTGGCGGCTACACCTTC	CAISESGGYTF
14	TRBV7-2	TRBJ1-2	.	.	TGTGCCAGCAGCCGGACACTCACAGACTATGGCTACACCTTC	CASSRTLTDYGYTF
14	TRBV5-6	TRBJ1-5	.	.	TGTGCCAGCAGCTTGGCCGGGAGAAATCAGCCCCAGCATTTT	CASSLAGRNQPQHF
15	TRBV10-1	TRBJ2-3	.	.	TGCGCCAGCAGTGACAACAGGGAGATCACAGATACGCAGTATTTT	CASSDNREITDTQYF
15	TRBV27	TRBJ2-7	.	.	TGTGCCAGCAGACCTTTAACAGGGAGAAACTACGAGCAGTACTTC	CASRPLTGRNYEQYF
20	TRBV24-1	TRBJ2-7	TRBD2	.	TGTGCCACCAGTGATTTTTATGGGAGGGCCCCCATGAGACTACTACGAGAGCAGTACTTC	CATSDFYGRAPMRLLREQYF
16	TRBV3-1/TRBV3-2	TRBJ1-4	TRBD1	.	TGTGCCAGCAGCCAACGATGGGACAGTGAGAATGAAAAACTGTTTTTT	CASSQRWDSENEKLFF
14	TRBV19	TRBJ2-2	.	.	TGTGCCAGTACCAACGCGGGAAACACCGGGGAGCTGTTTTTT	CASTNAGNTGELFF